This TCR beta chain was captured by sequencing in a study of T cell repertoires in cytomegalovirus infection. This CDR3 contains 13 residues. V was shortened by 5 bases and J by 3 bases, with 10 bases between the two germline ends. CDR1 SGHVS and CDR2 FNYEAQ come from the germline V gene. TCRdb fed the reads into MiXCR, producing one record per CDR3 protein. The repertoire has 200,000 to 250,000 distinct CDR3 sequences, 6.5% of them found once; the top ten carry 5.5% to 6.5%. This clonotype was counted ten times or more. The sequenced sample was PBMCs. V usage is TRBV7-6 and J usage is TRBJ1-1; D not resolved. This receptor was taken from a human donor in good health (CMV status not recorded). Some clones in this sample may be carry-over from other donors' samples. CDR3 sequence: CASSNRMDTEAFF. CDR3 coding DNA: TGTGCCAGCAGCAACCGGATGGACACTGAAGCTTTCTTT.